The entry that follows covers one T cell receptor beta chain sequence. The data stem from a study of shared clonotypes between healthy human individuals. Assay used: immunoSEQ multiplex PCR; TCRdb lists only in-frame clones, some missing. The top ten hold about 0.34% of the sample, which has 1,400,000 or so clones, 97% to 99% seen once. The CDR3 runs to 13 residues. The V end was cut by 7 bases, the J end by 9 bases, with 16 bases between. Germline values: CDR1 SNHLY, CDR2 FYNNEI. The genes are TRBV2 and TRBJ1-5; D not resolved. The sample was naive CD4+ T cells sorted from blood. The subset was: CD45RA+ positively selected. The source of this sequence is a man aged 25 to 40 in good health. CDR3 coding DNA: TGTGCCAGCAAAGTAGAGGGCCTCGGGCCCCAGCATTTT. Amino acid sequence: CASKVEGLGPQHF.